Here is one TCR beta chain with its context. This specimen belongs to a study of blood T cell repertoires in COVID-19. Turning to the study itself: Both acute and convalescent COVID-19 samples were obtained from the United States, Italy and Spain.

Germline V gives CDR1 SGHNT, CDR2 YYREEE (reference sequence). V lost 3 bases to trimming and J lost 0 bases, with 13 bases between them. This CDR3 contains 16 residues. The table came from immunoSEQ multiplex PCR; TCRdb's copy has only in-frame clones and leaves some out. The sample records roughly 170,000 clones, approximately 85% being singletons. The sequence came from a man in his 60s who had recovered from COVID-19. The V call is TRBV5-4, the J call TRBJ1-3; TRBD1 might be the D (6 bases). Sequencing was performed on peripheral blood. The CDR3 nucleotides are TGTGCCAGCAGCTCCCGGACAGCTGGCTCTGGAAACACCATATATTTT. It translates to CASSSRTAGSGNTIYF.